The T cell receptor (beta chain) described here comes from a study of blood T cell repertoires in COVID-19. About the research overall: Samples of COVID-19 (acute and convalescent) were obtained from the United States, Italy and Spain.

Methods used by the authors: By means of reference gene primer amplification, nucleated cell counts were estimated. The table came from immunoSEQ multiplex PCR; TCRdb's copy has only in-frame clones and leaves some out. D and trimming were read from the DNA, whereas the V and J calls and clone size are those reported in that table. Of about 240,000 clones in the sample, over 75% were seen once. In its sample, this clone was seen once. V was pared by 3 bases and J by 9 bases, with 12 bases between. CDR3 size: 12 residues. Germline V CDR1 and CDR2: SQVTM, ANQGSEA. The rearrangement links TRBV29-1 to TRBJ2-1, with a weak D call TRBD2 (5 bases). Sequencing used peripheral blood. The source of this sequence is a woman in her twenties or thirties with acute or convalescent COVID-19. The CDR3 spells CSVDEGPGEQFF. The CDR3 coding sequence is TGCAGCGTTGATGAGGGTCCCGGTGAGCAGTTCTTC.